These 14 T cell receptor beta chains were sequenced from one sample in a study of neurological immune-mediated disorders. One entry per CDR3 protein results from TCRdb running MiXCR on the 5' RACE reads. Of tens of thousands of distinct CDR3 sequences in the sample, approximately 15% were seen once. Time point of the sample: longitudinal time-point 1 (baseline). Sequences were obtained from PBMCs. These receptors all come from a female donor with HTLV-1-associated myelopathy (HAM/TSP).

This clonotype appeared many times. This rearrangement joins TRBV5-1 to TRBJ2-3; D is undetermined. Looked up from germline, CDR1 is SGHRS and CDR2 is YFSETQ. V lost 3 bases and J 2 bases, leaving 4 bases between the germline ends. The CDR3 extends over 12 amino acids. CDR3 DNA: TGCGCCAGCAGCTCCGACACAGATACGCAGTATTTT. It codes for CASSSDTDTQYF.

This clonotype was seen at least ten times. J is TRBJ1-1 and V is TRBV28; TRBD1 might be the D (5 bases). Trimming stripped 7 bases from V and 0 bases from J, with 9 bases between. Germline V lookup: CDR1 MDHEN, CDR2 SYDVKM. The CDR3 consists of 13 residues. The CDR3 bases are TGTGCCAGCATCCGACAGATGAACACTGAAGCTTTCTTT. Its protein product is CASIRQMNTEAFF. Based on the CDR3 plus reference TRBV28 and TRBJ1-1, the full variable domain is DVKVTQSSRYLVKRTGEKVFLECVQDMDHENMFWYRQDPGLGLRLIYFSYDVKMKEKGDIPEGYSVSREKKERFSLILESASTNQTSMYLCASIRQMNTEAFFGQGTRLTVV.

In its sample, this clonotype was seen many times. The chain uses TRBV6-6 and TRBJ1-3; D remains unclear. The CDR3 covers 12 residues. V was shortened by 6 bases and J by 2 bases, with 5 bases between the two germline ends. Germline CDR1 MNHNY, CDR2 SVGAGI (reference sequence). CDR3 bases: TGTGCCAGCAGGGAGGCTGGAAACACCATATATTTT. It yields the protein CASREAGNTIYF.

This clonotype was detected many times. This chain joins TRBV9 and TRBJ2-1; possible D gene TRBD2, 6 bases. This CDR3 comprises 16 residues. Germline CDR1 reads SGDLS; CDR2 reads YYNGEE. Trimming took 2 bases from V and 0 from J, leaving 12 bases between them. CDR3 nucleotides: TGTGCCAGCAGCGTGACGGGAGACCCCTCCTACAATGAGCAGTTCTTC. Amino acids: CASSVTGDPSYNEQFF.

This clonotype showed up many times. CDR3 nucleotide sequence: TGTGCCAGCAGCTTAGTAGGGCGGGGTTTACGCACCGGGGAGCTGTTTTTT. This gives the protein CASSLVGRGLRTGELFF. The chain joins TRBV7-2 to TRBJ2-2; a weak D match, TRBD2 (6 bases). CDR3 length: 17 amino acids. Trimming cost V 1 base and J 4 bases, with 16 bases left between them. The germline V gene encodes CDR1 SGHTA and CDR2 FQGNSA. The full variable domain, in which reference TRBV7-2 and TRBJ2-2 provide the parts outside the CDR3, is GAGVSQSPSNKVTEKGKDVELRCDPISGHTALYWYRQSLGQGLEFLIYFQGNSAPDKSGLPSDRFSAERTGGSVSTLTIQRTQQEDSAVYLCASSLVGRGLRTGELFFGEGSRLTVL.

This clonotype was recorded many times. The junction departs from the called germline gene at one end, perhaps through a read error. V usage is TRBV12-3 or TRBV12-4 and J usage is TRBJ2-1, with D uncertain. The CDR3 spans 11 residues. The CDR3 DNA reads as TGCGCCAGCAGCTTTTCCAATGAGCAGTTCTTC. Translation: CASSFSNEQFF.

This clonotype has at least ten counts. The chain is built from TRBV6-2 or TRBV6-3 and TRBJ2-3, with TRBD1 identical over 7 bases. The germline gives CDR1 MNHEY, CDR2 SVGEGT. This CDR3 is 13 amino acids long. V gave up 8 bases and J gave up 3 bases; unmatched junction bases: 5. The CDR3 nucleotides are TGTGCCAGCCACAGGGGTGGGACAGATACGCAGTATTTT. Its translation: CASHRGGTDTQYF.

This clonotype was seen at least ten times. The chain has TRBV5-1 and TRBJ2-7, with 9 bases fitting TRBD1. Germline assignment: CDR1 SGHRS and CDR2 YFSETQ. With V trimmed by 4 bases and J by 1 base, 6 bases remained unmatched. This CDR3 spans 15 amino acids. The chain's CDR3 is CASSPGQGWSYEQYF. CDR3 DNA sequence: TGCGCCAGCAGCCCCGGACAGGGGTGGTCCTACGAGCAGTACTTC.

Ten or more counts support this clonotype. The chain recombines TRBV5-1 with TRBJ2-7, with 9 nucleotides matching TRBD1. Per the germline V gene, CDR1 is SGHRS and CDR2 is YFSETQ. The ends lost 0 bases at V and 6 bases at J; junction bases unmatched: 7. The CDR3 length is 15 residues. The CDR3 loop reads CASSLAGTGMGEQYF. CDR3 DNA: TGCGCCAGCAGCTTGGCCGGGACAGGGATGGGCGAGCAGTACTTC.

This clonotype was seen ten or more times. The chain couples TRBV9 to TRBJ1-6, with 7 bases identical to TRBD1. Germline V gene lookup returns CDR1 SGDLS and CDR2 YYNGEE. There are 16 residues in the CDR3. Losses at the gene ends were 3 bases for V and 10 bases for J; bases not matched to a gene: 13. The CDR3 is CASSAQQGRNGSPLHF. As DNA, the CDR3 is TGTGCCAGCAGCGCTCAACAGGGGAGAAATGGGTCACCCCTCCACTTT.

In its sample, this clonotype was seen many times. This sequence joins TRBV20-1 and TRBJ2-7, with 13 bases identical to TRBD2. The CDR3 length is 16 residues. The V and J ends lost 5 bases and 1 base, in that order; junction bases with no gene match: 8. CDR1 and CDR2 from the germline V gene are DFQATT and SNEGSKA (reference sequence). CDR3 region: CSAAGLAGELSYEQYF. The CDR3 nucleotides are TGCAGTGCTGCCGGACTAGCGGGGGAGTTATCCTACGAGCAGTACTTC.

This clonotype showed up many times. At one boundary the junction diverges from the germline segment, which might be a read error. The chain joins TRBV5-1 to TRBJ1-3; D is unclear. CDR1 is SGHRS, CDR2 YFSETQ, per germline. CDR3 size: 15 residues. CDR3 bases: TGCGCCAGCATTCCCGAACCTGGCTCTGAAAACACCATATATTTT. Translated: CASIPEPGSENTIYF. Looking up the rest from reference TRBV5-1 and TRBJ1-3 gives the full variable domain: KAGVTQTPRYLIKTRGQQVTLSCSPISGHRSVSWYQQTPGQGLQFLFEYFSETQRNKGNFPGRFSGRQFSNSRSEMNVSTLELGDSALYLCASIPEPGSENTIYFGEGSWLTVV.

This clonotype has at least ten counts. The chain uses TRBV7-9 and TRBJ1-1; possibly TRBD1 for D (6 bases). Trimming removed 5 bases from V and 4 bases from J, with 14 bases in between. The germline V gene has CDR1 SEHNR and CDR2 FQNEAQ (reference sequence). This CDR3 is built from 14 residues. The CDR3 loop reads CASSPKQGGTEAFF. The CDR3 DNA reads as TGTGCCAGCAGCCCCAAACAGGGAGGCACTGAAGCTTTCTTT.

This rearrangement joins TRBV5-1 to TRBJ2-7; no clear D gene. V lost 4 bases, J lost 0 bases, and 11 bases lay in between. There are 14 residues in the CDR3. CDR1 is SGHRS and CDR2 is YFSETQ in the germline V gene. The CDR3 region has the DNA TGCGCCAGCAGCCTGACGGCAGGCTCCTACGAGCAGTACTTC. Translation: CASSLTAGSYEQYF.